This entry describes one TCR beta chain. These data come from a study of blood T cell repertoires in COVID-19. About the study: Sites in the United States, Italy and Spain provided acute and convalescent COVID-19 samples.

CDR3 length: 16 amino acids. Trimming cost V 1 base and J 3 bases; bases outside gene matches: 8. Per the germline V gene, CDR1 is KGHSH and CDR2 is LQKENI. Sequencing used immunoSEQ multiplex PCR; TCRdb keeps in-frame clones, though not all of them. The top ten hold over 1% of the sample, which has some 360,000 clones, roughly 90% seen once. Across about two dozen US areas, participants ranged in age from about 18 to 90 years. Within the 2 weeks before study entry, each person in the exposed group met a COVID-19 case. Sequencing used PBMCs or T cells enriched from blood (not recorded which). This TCR derives from a woman in her twenties or thirties who had been exposed to COVID-19. The rearrangement links TRBV18 to TRBJ1-2; 7 bases line up with TRBD1. As DNA, the CDR3 is TGTGCCAGCTCACCACTAGGGGCAACAGGGGACTATGGCTACACCTTC. Protein sequence: CASSPLGATGDYGYTF.